These 22 T cell receptor beta chains share one sample of origin, sequenced in a study of blood T cell repertoires in COVID-19 (TCRdb year 2020). Libraries were prepared through the immunoSEQ multiplex PCR assay. This is the immuneACCESS table as TCRdb keeps it, with only in-frame sequences that have V and J called. A part of the clones is gone; compared with another copy, unresolved V genes explain less than half, and the rest is unexplained. The sample data list around 130,000 clones, and roughly four fifths of these were observed just once. The top ten hold 9% to 14% of the sample. Sample: peripheral blood. The source is a human donor in a cohort sampled during active COVID-19.

The chain employs TRBV23-1 and TRBJ2-5, with 8 bases that match TRBD1. TRBV23-1 is annotated as an ORF whose role is uncertain. V was clipped by 7 bases and J by 1 base; unmatched bases: 14. The CDR3 length is 17 residues. CDR3 nucleotides: TGCGCCAGCATCAGAAATGGGACAGGAGGATTCCAAGAGACCCAGTACTTC. It yields the protein CASIRNGTGGFQETQYF.

This sequence joins TRBV10-2 and TRBJ2-7, with TRBD1 matching over 9 bases. The CDR3 extends over 14 amino acids. V lost 6 bases to trimming and J lost 2 bases; unmatched junction nucleotides: 5. The germline CDR1 and CDR2 sequences are WSHSY and SAAADI. CDR3 region: CASSDRQGAYEQYF. The CDR3 DNA is TGCGCCAGCAGCGACCGACAGGGGGCCTACGAGCAGTACTTC.

With respect to this clone: The germline gene is not matched at one end of the junction; a read error may be the cause. This rearrangement joins TRBV18 to TRBJ1-3; TRBD1 might be the D (5 bases). There are 17 residues in the CDR3. Germline CDR1 and CDR2: KGHSH and LQKENI. This CDR3 reads CASSPPGPRGSGNTIYF. The CDR3 DNA is TGTGCCAGCTCCCCACCCGGGCCAAGGGGCTCTGGAAACACCATATATTTT.

To note about this clone: At one end the junction does not follow the germline gene, possibly because of a read error. This chain joins TRBV5-1 and TRBJ2-4, with D perhaps matching TRBD2 (7 bases). This CDR3 region has 12 residues. Germline CDR1 reads SGHRS; CDR2 reads YFSETQ. Written as DNA, the CDR3 is TGCGCCAGCAGCTTGGCGGGGGGACACTGGAACTTC. The encoded protein is CASSLAGGHWNF. The full variable domain, with the rest looked up from reference TRBV5-1 and TRBJ2-4, is KAGVTQTPRYLIKTRGQQVTLSCSPISGHRSVSWYQQTPGQGLQFLFEYFSETQRNKGNFPGRFSGRQFSNSRSEMNVSTLELGDSALYLCASSLAGGHWNFGAGTRLSVL.

This chain uses TRBV6-4 with TRBJ1-4; the D is unclear. CDR1 and CDR2 (germline): MRHNA, SNTAGT. The CDR3 extends over 16 amino acids. V dropped 0 bases and J dropped 0 bases, with 8 bases sitting between them. The CDR3 nucleotides read TGTGCCAGCAGTGACTCCTCTAGTGCAACTAATGAAAAACTGTTTTTT. Translated, it gives CASSDSSSATNEKLFF.

This clone appeared a few times. J is TRBJ1-1 and V is TRBV5-5; TRBD1 might be the D (5 bases). This CDR3 has 15 amino acids. Germline V gene data show CDR1 as SGHKS and CDR2 as YYEKEE (reference sequence). V was trimmed by 1 base and J by 0 bases, leaving 10 bases between them. CDR3 nucleotides: TGTGCCAGCAGCTTGACGGGACTCTTGAACACTGAAGCTTTCTTT. Translated, it gives CASSLTGLLNTEAFF.

This chain connects TRBV7-9 to TRBJ1-1, with no clear D. Trimming cost V 0 bases and J 0 bases, with 8 bases left between them. CDR3 length: 15 residues. Germline V CDR1 and CDR2: SEHNR, FQNEAQ (reference sequence). The DNA for the CDR3 is TGTGCCAGCAGCTTAGCACATCCCATGAACACTGAAGCTTTCTTT. Translating gives CASSLAHPMNTEAFF.

The chain links TRBV2 to TRBJ1-1, with D hard to call. Per the germline V gene, CDR1 is SNHLY and CDR2 is FYNNEI. This CDR3 spans 14 amino acids. V was pared by 8 bases and J by 1 base, with 14 bases between. The CDR3 bases are TGTGCCAGCGGAGTTCAGAGTACGAACACTGAAGCTTTCTTT. Translating it yields CASGVQSTNTEAFF.

This clone was counted a single time. V and J are TRBV7-9 and TRBJ2-3; a possible D gene is TRBD2 (6 bases). The CDR3 runs to 14 residues. Per the germline V gene, CDR1 is SEHNR and CDR2 is FQNEAQ (reference sequence). V lost 5 bases and J 2 bases, leaving 11 bases between the germline ends. This CDR3 is CASSPRLDTDTQYF. CDR3 coding DNA: TGTGCCAGCAGCCCCCGACTAGACACAGATACGCAGTATTTT.

The CDR3 region is CASTHIQGNYGYTF. The CDR3 DNA reads as TGTGCCAGCACACACATTCAGGGTAACTATGGCTACACCTTC. This chain joins TRBV28 and TRBJ1-2, with D perhaps matching TRBD1 (5 bases). CDR3 length: 14 residues. V was clipped by 7 bases and J by 1 base, with 13 bases between them. Germline loops: CDR1 MDHEN, CDR2 SYDVKM.

This rearrangement joins TRBV3-1 (or the pseudogene TRBV3-2) to TRBJ2-2; perhaps TRBD1 as D (6 bases). V was clipped by 2 bases and J by 3 bases, with 7 bases between them. Per germline, CDR1 LGHDT and CDR2 YNNKEL (reference sequence). CDR3 size: 14 residues. The CDR3: CASSQYRDTGELFF. CDR3 sequence (DNA): TGTGCCAGCAGCCAATACAGGGACACCGGGGAGCTGTTTTTT.

This clone was picked up a small number of times. The chain combines TRBV23-1 with TRBJ2-3; TRBD2 matches 8 bases. TRBV23-1 is recorded as an ORF, its role being uncertain. The CDR3 has 16 amino acids. The trim removed 3 bases at V and 4 bases at J, leaving 9 bases unmatched. Here the CDR3 reads CASSQGTGGQPDTQYF. CDR3 DNA: TGCGCCAGCAGTCAGGGGACGGGGGGGCAACCAGATACGCAGTATTTT.

This chain connects TRBV7-8 to TRBJ2-5, with D possibly TRBD2 on 6 matching bases. V shed 0 bases and J shed 2 bases, with 10 bases lying between them. The CDR3 has 15 residues. The V gene's germline CDR1 is SGHVS and CDR2 FQNEAQ. The CDR3: CASSLAGGSQETQYF. The CDR3 DNA sequence: TGTGCCAGCAGCTTAGCGGGGGGATCGCAAGAGACCCAGTACTTC.

The chain links TRBV7-8 to TRBJ2-1; D is possibly TRBD1 (6 bases). CDR3 length: 18 amino acids. The germline V gene has CDR1 SGHVS and CDR2 FQNEAQ. V shed 3 bases and J shed 8 bases, with 26 bases lying between them. The CDR3 here is CASSFPRGEGPVRYEQFF. For the CDR3, the DNA is TGTGCCAGCAGCTTCCCCAGGGGAGAGGGACCGGTGCGCTATGAGCAGTTCTTC.

The V gene is TRBV5-1, the J gene TRBJ2-7; D gene ambiguous. In germline, CDR1 is SGHRS, CDR2 YFSETQ. V was pared by 1 base and J by 2 bases, with 4 bases between. The CDR3 extends over 12 amino acids. The CDR3 nucleotides read TGCGCCAGCAGCTTGTCTCCCTACGAGCAGTACTTC. Its translation: CASSLSPYEQYF.

This chain connects TRBV12-3 or TRBV12-4 to TRBJ1-6; D not resolved. The V gene lost 5 bases and the J gene lost 14 bases, with 16 bases spanning the gap. The CDR3 is made up of 13 amino acids. CDR3: CASSPRYPLALHF. In DNA, the CDR3 is TGTGCCAGCAGTCCTCGGTATCCTCTGGCCCTCCACTTT.

The genes are TRBV5-4 and TRBJ1-1; tentative D call: TRBD1 (6 bases). The length of the CDR3 is 17 residues. Germline V gene data show CDR1 as SGHNT and CDR2 as YYREEE (reference sequence). Deletions cut 2 bases from V and 0 bases from J, with 17 bases between. CDR3 in amino acids: CASSLPGQTSMNTEAFF. For the CDR3, the DNA is TGTGCCAGCAGCTTACCGGGACAAACCTCGATGAACACTGAAGCTTTCTTT.

The rearrangement links TRBV4-1 to TRBJ1-5; D is possibly TRBD1 (5 bases). The V end lost 0 bases, the J end lost 2 bases, and 11 bases lay between the germline ends. The CDR3 totals 16 residues. Per germline, CDR1 MGHRA and CDR2 YSYEKL. CDR3 nucleotides: TGCGCCAGCAGCCAAGATCGAAGGGGTGGCAATCAGCCCCAGCATTTT. Protein product: CASSQDRRGGNQPQHF.

The chain links TRBV4-1 to TRBJ2-1, with 7 nucleotides matching TRBD2. Germline V gene data show CDR1 as MGHRA and CDR2 as YSYEKL. The CDR3 loop spans 15 amino acids. J was trimmed by 4 bases and V by 5 bases; bases with no gene match: 8. This chain's CDR3 is CASSAYLAEYNEQFF. In nucleotides, the CDR3 is TGCGCCAGCAGCGCCTACCTAGCGGAGTACAATGAGCAGTTCTTC.

The chain links TRBV7-7 to TRBJ2-3, with a tentative D call TRBD1 (6 bases). The CDR3 is made up of 16 amino acids. Germline loops: CDR1 SSHAT, CDR2 FNYEAQ (reference sequence). The ends were cut back, 7 bases at V and 1 base at J, with 18 bases in the middle. The CDR3 bases are TGTGCCAGCATCCGTCCCGGGCAGGGGCGCACAGATACGCAGTATTTT. Protein: CASIRPGQGRTDTQYF.

This clone was seen only once. The J gene is TRBJ2-2, the V gene TRBV25-1, with 8 bases matching TRBD1. Per germline, CDR1 MGHDK and CDR2 SYGVNS. The V gene end was trimmed by 4 bases and the J gene end by 4 bases; junction bases not matched to a gene: 5. There are 15 residues in the CDR3. CDR3 sequence (DNA): TGTGCCAGCAGTGCCCAGGACAGGGCCACCGGGGAGCTGTTTTTT. The encoded protein is CASSAQDRATGELFF.

This sequence joins TRBV5-1 and TRBJ1-1; D may be TRBD1 (5 bases). Trimming pared 4 bases from V and 0 bases from J, leaving 16 bases between. This CDR3 has 16 amino acids. From germline, CDR1 is SGHRS and CDR2 YFSETQ. CDR3 amino acids: CASSPTPTVMNTEAFF. The CDR3 nucleotides read TGCGCCAGCAGCCCTACTCCGACAGTTATGAACACTGAAGCTTTCTTT.